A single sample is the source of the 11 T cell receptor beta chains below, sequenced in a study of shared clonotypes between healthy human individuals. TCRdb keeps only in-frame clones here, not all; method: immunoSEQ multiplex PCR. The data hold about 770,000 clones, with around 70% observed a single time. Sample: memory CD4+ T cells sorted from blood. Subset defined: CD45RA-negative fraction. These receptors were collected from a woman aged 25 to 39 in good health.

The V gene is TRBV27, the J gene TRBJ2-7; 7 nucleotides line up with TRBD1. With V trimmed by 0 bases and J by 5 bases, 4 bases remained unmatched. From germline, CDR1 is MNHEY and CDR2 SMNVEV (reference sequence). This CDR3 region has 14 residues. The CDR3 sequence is CASSLSRGTNEQYF. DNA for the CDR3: TGTGCCAGCAGTTTATCCAGGGGGACGAACGAGCAGTACTTC.

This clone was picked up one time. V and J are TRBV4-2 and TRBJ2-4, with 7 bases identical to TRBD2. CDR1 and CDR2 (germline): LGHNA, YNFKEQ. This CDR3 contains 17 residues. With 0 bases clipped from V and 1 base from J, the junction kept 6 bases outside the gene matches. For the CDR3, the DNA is TGTGCCAGCAGCCAAGAGGCCGCGGGGGATGCCAAAAACATTCAGTACTTC. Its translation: CASSQEAAGDAKNIQYF.

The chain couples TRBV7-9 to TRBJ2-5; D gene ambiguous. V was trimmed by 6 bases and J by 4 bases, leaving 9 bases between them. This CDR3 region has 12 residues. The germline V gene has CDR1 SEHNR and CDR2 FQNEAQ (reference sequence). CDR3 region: CASSLTPETQYF. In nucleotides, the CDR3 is TGTGCCAGCAGTCTTACCCCAGAGACCCAGTACTTC.

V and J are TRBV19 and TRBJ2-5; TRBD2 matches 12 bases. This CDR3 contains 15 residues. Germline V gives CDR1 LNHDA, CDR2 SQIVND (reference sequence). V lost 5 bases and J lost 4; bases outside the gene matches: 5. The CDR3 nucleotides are TGTGCCAGTAGTTCACCGGGACTAGCGGGAGAGACCCAGTACTTC. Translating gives CASSSPGLAGETQYF.

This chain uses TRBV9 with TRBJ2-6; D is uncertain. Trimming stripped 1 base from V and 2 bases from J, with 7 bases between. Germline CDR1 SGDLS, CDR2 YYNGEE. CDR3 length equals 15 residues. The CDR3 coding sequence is TGTGCCAGCAGCGTACAAGGGACTGGGGCCAACGTCCTGACTTTC. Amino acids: CASSVQGTGANVLTF.

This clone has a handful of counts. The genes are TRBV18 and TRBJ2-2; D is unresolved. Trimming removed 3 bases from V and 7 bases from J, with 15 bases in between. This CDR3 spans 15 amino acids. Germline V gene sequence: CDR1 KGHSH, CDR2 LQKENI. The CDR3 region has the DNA TGTGCCAGCTCACCGGAGTATCTGGCCGACGGGGAGCTGTTTTTT. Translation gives CASSPEYLADGELFF.

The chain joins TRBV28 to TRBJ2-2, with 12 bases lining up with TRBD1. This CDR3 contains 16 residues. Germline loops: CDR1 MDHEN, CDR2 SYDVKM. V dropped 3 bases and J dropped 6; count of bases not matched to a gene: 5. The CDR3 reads CASSLGGTGGSGELFF. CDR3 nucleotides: TGTGCCAGCAGTTTGGGTGGGACAGGGGGCTCCGGGGAGCTGTTTTTT.

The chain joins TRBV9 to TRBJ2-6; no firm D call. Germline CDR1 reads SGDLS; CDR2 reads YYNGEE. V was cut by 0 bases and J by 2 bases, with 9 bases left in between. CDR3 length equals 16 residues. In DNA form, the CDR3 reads TGTGCCAGCAGCGTAGTCCCCCGGGCTGGGGCCAACGTCCTGACTTTC. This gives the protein CASSVVPRAGANVLTF. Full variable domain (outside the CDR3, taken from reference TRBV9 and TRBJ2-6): DSGVTQTPKHLITATGQRVTLRCSPRSGDLSVYWYQQSLDQGLQFLIQYYNGEERAKGNILERFSAQQFPDLHSELNLSSLELGDSALYFCASSVVPRAGANVLTFGAGSRLTVL.

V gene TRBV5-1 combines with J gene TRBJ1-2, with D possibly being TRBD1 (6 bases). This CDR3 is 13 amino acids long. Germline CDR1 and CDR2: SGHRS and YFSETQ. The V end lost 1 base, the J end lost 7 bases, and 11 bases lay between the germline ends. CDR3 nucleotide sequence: TGCGCCAGCAGCTTGTCAGGGGAGCTTGGCTACACCTTC. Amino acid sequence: CASSLSGELGYTF. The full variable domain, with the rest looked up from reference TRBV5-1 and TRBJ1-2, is KAGVTQTPRYLIKTRGQQVTLSCSPISGHRSVSWYQQTPGQGLQFLFEYFSETQRNKGNFPGRFSGRQFSNSRSEMNVSTLELGDSALYLCASSLSGELGYTFGSGTRLTVV.

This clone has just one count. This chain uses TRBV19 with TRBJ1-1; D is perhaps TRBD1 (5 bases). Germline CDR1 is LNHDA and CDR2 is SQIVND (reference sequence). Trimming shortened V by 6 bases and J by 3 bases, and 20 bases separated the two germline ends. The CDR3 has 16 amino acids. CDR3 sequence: CASRPPTQGLYTEAFF. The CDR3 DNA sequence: TGTGCCAGTAGACCCCCAACCCAGGGTTTGTACACTGAAGCTTTCTTT.

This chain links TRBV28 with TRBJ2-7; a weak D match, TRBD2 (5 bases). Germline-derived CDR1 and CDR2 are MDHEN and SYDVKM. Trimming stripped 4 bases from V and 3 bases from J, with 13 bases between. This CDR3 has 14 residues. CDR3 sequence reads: CASSSPTGFYEQYF. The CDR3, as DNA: TGTGCCAGCAGTTCGCCGACGGGGTTCTACGAGCAGTACTTC.